A selection of T cell receptor beta chains follows, all from one sample in a study of T cells in Graves' hyperthyroidism and ophthalmopathy. From the multiplex PCR reads, TCRdb called clonotypes with MiXCR, one entry per CDR3 protein. Among hundreds of thousands of distinct CDR3 sequences listed, around 20% were seen once. The sequencing input was blood. The receptors were sampled from a man younger than 45 with Graves' ophthalmopathy. CDR3s include the opening cysteine and the closing phenylalanine or tryptophan. A D gene is named only where the DNA matches it firmly. Expanded clones are given a class, and other clones once, few, many or no size at all.

>many|TRBD2|TRBJ2-5|TRBV11-2
CASSSGTTTAQYF
TGTGCCAGCAGCTCCGGGACTACAACGGCCCAGTACTTC
>NA|NA|TRBJ2-7|TRBV11-2
CASSLEAGYHEQYF
TGTGCCAGCAGCTTAGAGGCAGGGTACCACGAGCAGTACTTC
>many|NA|TRBJ2-1|TRBV27
CASSSPGSEQFF
TGTGCCAGCAGTTCCCCCGGTTCCGAGCAGTTCTTC
>NA|NA|TRBJ1-5|TRBV28
CASSSSREFSNQPQHF
TGTGCCAGCAGTTCATCCCGGGAGTTTAGCAATCAGCCCCAGCATTTT
>NA|NA|TRBJ2-7|TRBV5-1
CASSLAGGQFWEQYF
TGCGCCAGCAGCTTGGCCGGGGGACAGTTTTGGGAGCAGTACTTC
>NA|NA|TRBJ2-2|TRBV30
CAWRGRADTGELLF
TGTGCCTGGAGAGGGCGGGCAGACACCGGGGAGCTGCTTTTT
>many|NA|TRBJ2-1|TRBV7-9
CASRPPLPGRPAQFF
TGTGCCAGCAGGCCCCCCCTACCGGGACGACCGGCGCAGTTCTTC
>NA|TRBD2|TRBJ2-3|TRBV4-2
CASSHTSGDTDTQYF
TGTGCCAGCAGCCATACTAGCGGAGACACAGATACGCAGTATTTT
>few|NA|TRBJ2-7|TRBV9
CASSVAGRGEQYF
TGTGCCAGCAGCGTAGCCGGGAGAGGCGAGCAGTACTTC
>few|TRBD1|TRBJ2-7|TRBV20-1
CSARFYRGSDSYEQYF
TGCAGTGCTAGGTTCTACAGGGGAAGCGACTCCTACGAGCAGTACTTC
>many|NA|TRBJ2-1|TRBV5-1
CGSSSGASSYNEQFF
TGCGGCAGCAGCTCCGGGGCTAGCTCCTACAATGAGCAGTTCTTC
>many|TRBD2|TRBJ2-7|TRBV7-9
CASSFVEYGRGYEQYF
TGTGCCAGCAGCTTCGTCGAGTACGGGCGGGGGTACGAGCAGTACTTC
>few|TRBD1|TRBJ2-6|TRBV12-3/TRBV12-4
CASSLGRQGVGANVLTF
TGTGCCAGCAGTTTAGGGAGACAGGGGGTTGGGGCCAACGTCCTGACTTTC
>few|TRBD1|TRBJ1-4|TRBV28
CASTWTGGSEKLFF
TGTGCCAGCACCTGGACAGGGGGTTCTGAAAAACTGTTTTTT
>many|TRBD2|TRBJ2-3|TRBV28
CASSLFTRGRTSGMEADTQYF
TGTGCCAGCAGTTTATTTACCCGGGGGAGGACTAGCGGGATGGAGGCAGATACGCAGTATTTT
>NA|TRBD2|TRBJ2-1|TRBV20-1
CSAPTPGLAGDSYNEQFF
TGCAGTGCGCCGACACCGGGACTAGCGGGGGACTCCTACAATGAGCAGTTCTTC
>NA|NA|TRBJ2-7|TRBV20-1
CSAILDSYEQYF
TGCAGTGCTATCCTGGATTCCTACGAGCAGTACTTC
>many|NA|TRBJ1-1|TRBV30
CAWRPWQGNTEAFF
TGTGCCTGGAGGCCGTGGCAGGGGAACACTGAAGCTTTCTTT
>NA|NA|TRBJ2-7|TRBV11-2
CASSPGTSWEQYF
TGTGCCAGCAGTCCCGGGACTTCGTGGGAGCAGTACTTC
>many|NA|TRBJ2-1|TRBV2
CASSREYNEQFF
TGTGCCAGCAGCCGGGAGTACAATGAGCAGTTCTTC
>NA|TRBD2|TRBJ2-1|TRBV3-1
CASSQDGTTQSSYNEQFF
TGTGCCAGCAGCCAAGATGGGACTACCCAGAGCTCCTACAATGAGCAGTTCTTC
>NA|NA|TRBJ1-2|TRBV30
CAWSVRQDYGYTF
TGTGCCTGGAGTGTCCGACAGGACTATGGCTACACCTTC
>many|NA|TRBJ1-5|TRBV28
CASRSSNQPQHF
TGTGCCAGCAGATCTAGCAATCAGCCCCAGCATTTT
>NA|NA|TRBJ2-1|TRBV28
CASSLFPQGGVNEQFF
TGTGCCAGCAGTTTATTCCCCCAGGGTGGAGTCAATGAGCAGTTCTTC
>few|TRBD2|TRBJ2-1|TRBV20-1
CSARDKAGGYYNEQFF
TGCAGTGCTAGAGATAAGGCGGGAGGTTACTACAATGAGCAGTTCTTC
>NA|TRBD2|TRBJ2-1|TRBV7-3
CASSLGGRSDEQFF
TGTGCCAGCAGCTTAGGCGGGAGATCCGATGAGCAGTTCTTC
>NA|TRBD1|TRBJ2-1|TRBV19
CASSSGTGGHEQFF
TGTGCCAGTAGTTCAGGGACAGGGGGGCATGAGCAGTTCTTC
>NA|NA|TRBJ2-2|TRBV4-2
CASSQDFLQTGGELFF
TGTGCCAGCAGCCAAGATTTTTTACAGACGGGCGGGGAGCTGTTTTTT
>NA|TRBD1|TRBJ2-7|TRBV20-1
CSARTGADYEQYF
TGCAGTGCTCGGACAGGGGCCGATTACGAGCAGTACTTC
>few|NA|TRBJ1-4|TRBV10-3
CAISESARLNEKLFF
TGTGCCATCAGTGAGTCGGCCAGGCTAAACGAAAAACTGTTTTTT
>many|NA|TRBJ1-3|TRBV11-2
CASSPRGLGNTIYF
TGTGCCAGCAGCCCGAGGGGATTGGGAAACACCATATATTTT
>few|NA|TRBJ2-2|TRBV27
CASQPPGQTGELFF
TGTGCCAGCCAACCGCCAGGGCAGACCGGGGAGCTGTTTTTT
>few|TRBD2|TRBJ2-1|TRBV28
CASKEGTSGGVHNEQFF
TGTGCCAGCAAGGAGGGGACTAGCGGGGGGGTCCACAATGAGCAGTTCTTC
>few|TRBD2|TRBJ2-2|TRBV4-3
CASSQVMRLAATGELFF
TGCGCCAGCAGCCAAGTAATGAGACTAGCGGCCACCGGGGAGCTGTTTTTT
>once|NA|TRBJ2-2|TRBV7-9
CASSFGQGATLGGELVF
NA
>NA|TRBD2|TRBJ2-3|TRBV10-3
CAIRKPSGVDTQYF
TGTGCCATCAGGAAGCCTAGCGGAGTAGATACGCAGTATTTT
>few|NA|TRBJ2-5|TRBV6-6
CASSYLDAQYF
TGTGCCAGCAGTTACTTGGACGCACAGTACTTC
>NA|TRBD2|TRBJ2-3|TRBV9
CASSVGWAGGSGTDTQYF
TGTGCCAGCAGCGTAGGCTGGGCGGGAGGTAGCGGTACAGATACGCAGTATTTT
>NA|TRBD2|TRBJ2-3|TRBV27
CASSGRVRDTQYF
TGTGCCAGCAGTGGGAGGGTGCGAGATACGCAGTATTTT
>few|TRBD2|TRBJ2-3|TRBV6-4
CASSIAGAATDTQYF
TGTGCCAGCAGCATAGCGGGAGCCGCCACAGATACGCAGTATTTT
>many|TRBD1|TRBJ1-2|TRBV9
CASSVGIGTEENYGYTF
TGTGCCAGCAGCGTAGGAATAGGGACAGAAGAGAACTATGGCTACACCTTC
>NA|NA|TRBJ2-3|TRBV6-5
CASSSAPTDTQYF
TGTGCCAGCAGTTCCGCCCCAACAGATACGCAGTATTTT
>NA|TRBD2|TRBJ2-1|TRBV7-2
CASSLEGLWLAGGPNEQFF
TGTGCCAGCAGCTTAGAAGGGCTGTGGCTAGCGGGAGGTCCCAATGAGCAGTTCTTC
>NA|TRBD1|TRBJ1-1|TRBV7-9
CASKTGGTNTEAFF
TGTGCCAGCAAGACAGGGGGGACGAACACTGAAGCTTTCTTT
>few|NA|TRBJ1-4|TRBV4-1
CASSQDWTVTVGKLFF
TGCGCCAGCAGCCAAGATTGGACAGTCACGGTTGGAAAACTGTTTTTT
>many|TRBD2|TRBJ2-7|TRBV28
CASDPGGLAYEQYF
TGTGCCAGCGATCCGGGGGGTCTAGCGTACGAGCAGTACTTC
>NA|NA|TRBJ1-6|TRBV7-9
CASSLAPGGQHSPLHF
TGTGCCAGCAGCTTAGCGCCTGGGGGGCAGCATTCACCCCTCCACTTT
>NA|TRBD1|TRBJ1-1|TRBV4-2
CASSQAQRGRYTEAFF
TGTGCCAGCAGCCAAGCACAAAGGGGGCGATACACTGAAGCTTTCTTT
>once|NA|TRBJ2-1|TRBV6-2/TRBV6-3
CALGPGDEQFF
TGTGCCCTCGGGCCGGGAGATGAGCAGTTCTTC
>NA|NA|TRBJ2-2|TRBV7-6
CASSLLPDTGELFF
TGTGCCAGCAGCCTCCTCCCGGACACCGGGGAGCTGTTTTTT
>NA|NA|TRBJ2-1|TRBV10-3
CAISEREMGGTSSYNEQFF
TGTGCCATCAGTGAGAGGGAGATGGGCGGGACATCCTCCTACAATGAGCAGTTCTTC
>few|TRBD2|TRBJ2-1|TRBV29-1
CSVVLAGGDEQFF
TGCAGCGTTGTCCTAGCGGGGGGGGATGAGCAGTTCTTC
>NA|TRBD2|TRBJ2-1|TRBV19
CASSRTSGLNNEQFF
TGTGCCAGTAGTAGGACTAGCGGGCTGAACAATGAGCAGTTCTTC